Each of the 11 T cell receptor beta chains below was sequenced from the same sample in a study of CD8 T cells in Susac syndrome. RNA was extracted with the RNeasy kit, and a quantity of roughly 0.45 to 1 ug was reverse transcribed using random hexamers. TCRdb recomputed calls from the immunoSEQ multiplex PCR reads with MiXCR, one row per CDR3 protein. The sample includes 130,000 or so distinct CDR3 sequences, over 90% of them seen just once. Sequenced: CD8+ T cells from PBMCs. These receptors all stem from a human donor with Susac syndrome.

This chain connects TRBV7-9 to TRBJ2-6; the D is unclear. The ends were cut back, 7 bases at V and 2 bases at J, with 12 bases in the middle. Germline-derived CDR1 and CDR2 are SEHNR and FQNEAQ (reference sequence). The CDR3 length is 15 residues. The CDR3 loop is CASNSLKTGANVLTF. The CDR3 nucleotides are TGTGCCAGCAACTCCCTCAAAACTGGGGCCAACGTCCTGACTTTC.

The chain links TRBV7-9 to TRBJ1-2; D remains unclear. Germline CDR1 and CDR2: SEHNR and FQNEAQ (reference sequence). The germline V and J ends were trimmed by 5 bases and 4 bases, with 14 bases remaining between them. The CDR3 runs to 14 residues. In DNA, the CDR3 is TGTGCCAGCAGCCCCGATCCCGCCGTCTATGGCTACACCTTC. Translation gives CASSPDPAVYGYTF. The variable domain in full, with the rest retrieved from reference TRBV7-9 and TRBJ1-2, is DTGVSQNPRHKITKRGQNVTFRCDPISEHNRLYWYRQTLGQGPEFLTYFQNEAQLEKSRLLSDRFSAERPKGSFSTLEIQRTEQGDSAMYLCASSPDPAVYGYTFGSGTRLTVV.

The chain recombines TRBV7-8 with TRBJ1-1, with D unclear. This CDR3 has 14 amino acids. Germline CDR1 SGHVS, CDR2 FQNEAQ. V dropped 1 base and J dropped 8 bases, with 14 bases sitting between them. CDR3 in amino acids: CASSLDPGSFEAFF. CDR3 DNA: TGTGCCAGCAGCTTAGATCCGGGTTCGTTCGAAGCTTTCTTT.

The genes are TRBV7-9 and TRBJ2-5; 11 bases map to TRBD2. Germline V CDR1 and CDR2: SEHNR, FQNEAQ (reference sequence). CDR3 length equals 16 residues. J lost 5 bases, V lost 4 bases, and 9 bases had no gene match. The CDR3, as DNA: TGTGCCAGCAGCTCCATCTTGACTAGCGGGGTGGAGACCCAGTACTTC. It is translated as CASSSILTSGVETQYF.

The V gene is TRBV29-1, the J gene TRBJ2-1; 7 positions agree with TRBD1. Germline assignment: CDR1 SQVTM and CDR2 ANQGSEA. The CDR3 consists of 14 residues. Trimming took 6 bases from V and 10 from J; bases not matched to a gene: 15. The CDR3 spells CSVLQGGRGLEQFF. CDR3 in DNA: TGCAGCGTCCTCCAAGGGGGCAGGGGCTTGGAGCAGTTCTTC.

This rearrangement joins TRBV28 to TRBJ2-5; 7 bases map to TRBD2. The CDR3 is made up of 15 amino acids. J lost 3 bases, V lost 1 base, and 5 bases had no gene match. CDR1 MDHEN and CDR2 SYDVKM come from the germline V gene. CDR3 DNA: TGTGCCAGCAGTTTATTAGCTAGCGGCAAAGAGACCCAGTACTTC. This encodes CASSLLASGKETQYF.

The V call is TRBV13, the J call TRBJ2-3; a possible D gene is TRBD1 (6 bases). Germline CDR1 and CDR2: PRHDT and FYEKMQ (reference sequence). This CDR3 spans 13 amino acids. The V gene lost 2 bases and the J gene lost 5 bases, with 8 bases spanning the gap. The CDR3 loop reads CASSLSGVDTQYF. In DNA, the CDR3 is TGTGCCAGCAGCTTATCAGGGGTAGATACGCAGTATTTT.

This chain connects TRBV11-2 to TRBJ1-1, with a tentative D call TRBD1 (5 bases). Per the germline V gene, CDR1 is SGHAT and CDR2 is FQNNGV. The ends were cut back, 1 base at V and 7 bases at J, with 13 bases in the middle. The CDR3 length is 14 residues. The CDR3 DNA reads TGTGCCAGCAGCTTAGGGGTGGGGGATCTTGAAGCTTTCTTT. Protein: CASSLGVGDLEAFF. The full variable domain, its missing parts supplied by reference TRBV11-2 and TRBJ1-1, is EAGVAQSPRYKIIEKRQSVAFWCNPISGHATLYWYQQILGQGPKLLIQFQNNGVVDDSQLPKDRFSAERLKGVDSTLKIQPAKLEDSAVYLCASSLGVGDLEAFFGQGTRLTVV.

The table lists this clonotype with a few counts. The rearrangement joins TRBV29-1 to TRBJ2-7, with a tentative D call TRBD2 (6 bases). Germline CDR1 SQVTM, CDR2 ANQGSEA. This CDR3 has 14 amino acids. Trimming stripped 7 bases from V and 4 bases from J, with 20 bases between. CDR3 coding DNA: TGCAGCGCCCGGGGACTCAATGGGCCTTACGAGCAGTACTTC. Its translation: CSARGLNGPYEQYF.

The rearrangement joins TRBV9 to TRBJ2-3; possibly TRBD2 for D (7 bases). This CDR3 has 15 residues. V lost 1 base and J 5 bases, leaving 14 bases between the germline ends. CDR1 SGDLS and CDR2 YYNGEE come from the germline V gene. The CDR3 reads CASSVTGRAGDTQYF. The CDR3, as DNA: TGTGCCAGCAGCGTAACAGGGAGGGCCGGAGATACGCAGTATTTT.

V usage is TRBV7-6 and J usage is TRBJ2-5; 10 bases match TRBD1. This CDR3 has 15 amino acids. Germline V gene lookup returns CDR1 SGHVS and CDR2 FNYEAQ. J gave up 5 bases and V 5 bases, and 8 bases lay outside the gene matches. CDR3 nucleotides: TGTGCCAGCAGCACCTCGGGACAGGGGTTGGAGACCCAGTACTTC. Translation: CASSTSGQGLETQYF.